This entry lists 21 T cell receptor beta chains sequenced from one sample in a study of blood T cells in healthy people across ages. Using a J-beta primer mix together with a sample-barcoded 5' primer, a second PCR was run for roughly 7 to 11 cycles. TCRdb reprocessed the 5' RACE reads via MiXCR and lists one record per CDR3 protein. The sample includes 1.5 million to 2 million distinct CDR3 sequences, approximately 32% of them seen just once. Material: blood. The receptors derive from a woman between 25 and 40 years old in good health.

This sequence joins TRBV20-1 and TRBJ1-5; possible D gene TRBD1, 5 bases. Germline V gene data show CDR1 as DFQATT and CDR2 as SNEGSKA (reference sequence). V was shortened by 1 base and J by 5 bases, with 18 bases between the two germline ends. This CDR3 contains 16 residues. The DNA of the CDR3 is TGCAGTGCTAGAGCTACAGGTGGGACCTGGCATCAGCCCCAGCATTTT. Amino acid sequence: CSARATGGTWHQPQHF.

Here the CDR3 reads CAWNGAGLTDTQYF. The CDR3 DNA follows: TGTGCCTGGAACGGGGCGGGACTCACAGATACGCAGTATTTT. The chain has TRBV30 and TRBJ2-3, with D perhaps matching TRBD2 (6 bases). CDR3 length: 14 amino acids. In germline, CDR1 is GTSNPN, CDR2 SVGIG (reference sequence). Trimming pared 4 bases from V and 2 bases from J, leaving 13 bases between.

This clonotype was detected only a few times. This chain links TRBV12-3 or TRBV12-4 with TRBJ2-3, with TRBD2 matching over 9 bases. Trimming removed 5 bases from V and 3 bases from J; junction bases left unmatched: 9. The CDR3 totals 16 residues. This chain's CDR3 is CASSQQTSGETDTQYF. The CDR3 DNA reads TGTGCCAGCAGTCAGCAGACTAGCGGAGAGACAGATACGCAGTATTTT.

V is TRBV10-2 and J is TRBJ2-7, with 7 positions matching TRBD2. This CDR3 contains 15 residues. After removal of 4 bases from V and 2 bases from J, the junction contained 8 bases not matched to a gene. Germline V gene lookup returns CDR1 WSHSY and CDR2 SAAADI. The CDR3 region has the DNA TGCGCCAGCAGTGTCGCAAGGGGAGGGCCCTACGAGCAGTACTTC. It encodes CASSVARGGPYEQYF.

The V and J genes are TRBV10-3 and TRBJ2-1, with 7 bases fitting TRBD2. Per the germline V gene, CDR1 is ENHRY and CDR2 is SYGVKD. V shed 7 bases, J shed 8 bases, and the junction held 11 bases outside the gene matches. This CDR3 contains 14 residues. The CDR3 nucleotides read TGTGCCATCACCGCTAGCGGTAAAGGCGATGAGCAGTTCTTC. It codes for CAITASGKGDEQFF.

The rearrangement joins TRBV3-1 to TRBJ2-7, with unresolved D. The closer fit of TRBJ2-5 to the DNA end suggests the J call may be wrong. The germline V gene encodes CDR1 LGHDT and CDR2 YNNKEL (reference sequence). The CDR3 is made up of 12 amino acids. The CDR3 loop is CASSQETETQYF. Here the CDR3 DNA reads TGTGCCAGCAGCCAAGAAACTGAGACCCAGTACTTC.

The chain links TRBV6-6 to TRBJ2-7; either TRBD1 or TRBD2 may fit D (7 bases each). CDR3 length equals 13 residues. V lost 7 bases and J lost 3, with 13 bases in between. The germline CDR1 and CDR2 sequences are MNHNY and SVGAGI (reference sequence). The CDR3 sequence is CASIGGTDYEQYF. CDR3 sequence (DNA): TGTGCCAGCATCGGGGGGACAGACTACGAGCAGTACTTC.

V is TRBV19 and J is TRBJ2-1, with 7 bases lining up with TRBD2. The CDR3 extends over 15 amino acids. Germline assignment: CDR1 LNHDA and CDR2 SQIVND (reference sequence). V gave up 3 bases and J gave up 5 bases; unmatched junction bases: 7. CDR3 coding DNA: TGTGCCAGTAGTATCTCTAGCGGAGTTCACAATGAGCAGTTCTTC. Translation: CASSISSGVHNEQFF.

On this clonotype itself: A read error may account for a junction end that differs from germline. The chain has TRBV12-3 or TRBV12-4 and TRBJ2-3; 8 bases align to TRBD1. CDR3 length: 15 amino acids. The CDR3, as DNA: TGTGCCAGCAGCGTGGACAGGGTGAGAGCAGATGCGCAGTATTTT. It is translated as CASSVDRVRADAQYF.

J is TRBJ1-5 and V is TRBV20-1, with TRBD1 matching over 8 bases. The CDR3 sequence is 15 residues long. The ends lost 2 bases at V and 11 bases at J; junction bases unmatched: 14. The V gene's germline CDR1 is DFQATT and CDR2 SNEGSKA (reference sequence). This chain's CDR3 is CSARPNGQGQGAQHF. DNA for the CDR3: TGCAGTGCTAGACCTAATGGACAGGGCCAAGGGGCCCAGCATTTT.

The chain carries TRBV12-1 and TRBJ1-1; TRBD1 was called by the table and not checked on the DNA. TRBV12-1 is listed as a pseudogene. The CDR3 runs 13 residues. The CDR3 reads CASSFMTAVEAFF. Written as DNA, the CDR3 is TGTGCCAGCAGCTTTATGACAGCAGTTGAAGCTTTCTTT.

As DNA, the CDR3 is TGTGCCAGCAAATCCCTTGGACTAGCGGATGAGCAGTTCTTC. It specifies CASKSLGLADEQFF. This rearrangement joins TRBV27 to TRBJ2-1; 10 bases align to TRBD2. V dropped 7 bases and J dropped 8; count of bases not matched to a gene: 8. CDR3 length: 14 amino acids. The germline V gene has CDR1 MNHEY and CDR2 SMNVEV (reference sequence).

The rearrangement uses TRBV2 and TRBJ2-1, with 8 nucleotides matching TRBD1. Trimming took 7 bases from V and 6 from J; bases not matched to a gene: 11. There are 15 residues in the CDR3. Germline loops: CDR1 SNHLY, CDR2 FYNNEI. CDR3 DNA: TGTGCCAGCACCGTCTTAGGCACAGGGGGCAATGAGCAGTTCTTC. Its translation is CASTVLGTGGNEQFF.

The chain joins TRBV7-2 to TRBJ2-7; D is ambiguous. The CDR3 length is 15 residues. V dropped 3 bases and J dropped 2 bases, with 14 bases sitting between them. CDR1 and CDR2 (germline): SGHTA, FQGNSA. The CDR3 region has the DNA TGTGCCAGCAGCTTCCCCAAAGGGCTCGCCTACGAGCAGTACTTC. As protein: CASSFPKGLAYEQYF.

In regard to this clonotype: This could be a read error, since a much larger clone is one nucleotide away. The chain employs TRBV7-4 and TRBJ2-1, with D perhaps given as TRBD1 or TRBD2 (5 bases each). CDR1 and CDR2 (germline): SGHVT, SQSDAQ. Trimming left V 3 bases short and J 0 bases short, with 12 bases between. This CDR3 contains 16 residues. The CDR3 DNA is TGTGCCAGCAGCTTGGACGGGGCTAACTCCTACAATGAGCAGTTCTTC. Protein: CASSLDGANSYNEQFF.

This clonotype was detected only a few times. The chain has TRBV20-1 and TRBJ1-1; D remains unclear. The CDR3 runs to 12 residues. CDR1 DFQATT and CDR2 SNEGSKA come from the germline V gene (reference sequence). CDR3 region: CSGWELNTEAFF. The CDR3 DNA is TGCAGCGGGTGGGAACTGAACACTGAAGCTTTCTTT.

CDR3 sequence (DNA): TGTGCCAGCAAGAAATCGGCTAGCGTACCAGGGGGGGAGCTGTTTTTT. Amino acids: CASKKSASVPGGELFF. The gene calls are TRBV12-3 or TRBV12-4 and TRBJ2-2, with D maybe TRBD2 (6 bases). The CDR3 totals 16 residues. Trimming shortened V by 7 bases and J by 8 bases, and 23 bases separated the two germline ends.

The genes are TRBV29-1 and TRBJ2-7; D assignment may be TRBD1 or TRBD2 (5 bases each). V lost 6 bases and J 3 bases, leaving 12 bases between the germline ends. CDR3 length: 12 amino acids. Per germline, CDR1 SQVTM and CDR2 ANQGSEA. The CDR3 sequence: CSVGVGSYEQYF. CDR3 nucleotide sequence: TGCAGCGTGGGGGTGGGGAGCTACGAGCAGTACTTC.

The chain is built from TRBV7-3 and TRBJ2-5; 8 bases fit TRBD2. After removal of 4 bases from V and 3 bases from J, the junction contained 10 bases not matched to a gene. This CDR3 spans 16 amino acids. Germline assignment: CDR1 SGHTA and CDR2 FQGTGA. The CDR3 sequence is CASSSKAGGSEETQYF. CDR3 sequence (DNA): TGTGCCAGCAGCTCAAAGGCGGGAGGATCGGAAGAGACCCAGTACTTC.

The V gene is TRBV10-2, the J gene TRBJ2-3; tentative D call: TRBD2 (6 bases). CDR1 and CDR2 (germline): WSHSY, SAAADI. Trimming removed 6 bases at V and 2 bases at J, with 15 bases between. The CDR3 contains 15 residues. The CDR3 sequence: CASRDIAEITDTQYF. In DNA form, the CDR3 reads TGCGCCAGCAGAGATATAGCGGAAATCACAGATACGCAGTATTTT.

About this clonotype itself: One base away lies a much larger clone, so this may be a sequencing read error. The rearrangement links TRBV29-1 to TRBJ2-7; 7 bases align to TRBD2. The CDR3 is 14 amino acids. Germline trimming cut 5 bases from V and 2 bases from J; bases unmatched to any gene: 9. CDR1 and CDR2 from the germline V gene are SQVTM and ANQGSEA. The chain's CDR3 is CSVKIQRGTYEQYF. CDR3 sequence (DNA): TGCAGCGTTAAGATCCAGCGGGGAACCTACGAGCAGTACTTC.